This passage covers 6 T cell receptor beta chains from one sample sequenced in a study of T cell repertoires in cytomegalovirus infection. One entry per CDR3 protein, called by TCRdb with MiXCR from the reads. Among 110,000 or so distinct CDR3 sequences listed, more than 30% were seen once. For these receptors, no antigen is known. The specimen was CD8+ T cells from cultured PBMCs, collected from culture after CMV antigen stimulation. The receptors were gathered from a human donor in good health (CMV status not recorded). Some clones in this sample may be carry-over from other donors' samples.

The chain recombines TRBV7-6 with TRBJ2-5; tentative D call: TRBD2 (7 bases). This CDR3 contains 15 residues. Germline lookup yields CDR1 SGHVS and CDR2 FNYEAQ. Between the trimmed V and J ends, which lost 3 bases and 2 bases, there was a span of 13 bases. The CDR3 sequence is CASSFGGGVQETQYF. The CDR3, as DNA: TGTGCCAGCAGCTTTGGAGGGGGGGTACAAGAGACCCAGTACTTC.

This chain uses TRBV12-3 or TRBV12-4 with TRBJ2-5, with D possibly TRBD1 on 6 matching bases. V lost 5 bases and J 0 bases, leaving 10 bases between the germline ends. The CDR3 is 14 amino acids. The CDR3 bases are TGTGCCAGCAGTGTACAGGGCCACCAAGAGACCCAGTACTTC. Translated, it gives CASSVQGHQETQYF.

The chain has TRBV12-3 or TRBV12-4 and TRBJ2-7; 8 bases line up with TRBD2. V lost 7 bases, J lost 6 bases, and 11 bases stayed unmatched. The CDR3 runs to 14 residues. The CDR3 nucleotides are TGTGCCAGCAAGTCCGGGGGGGGGGGCGTCGAGCAGTACTTC. Translated: CASKSGGGGVEQYF.

This clonotype has just a few counts. The V gene is TRBV5-6, the J gene TRBJ1-5; tentatively, D is TRBD1 (5 bases). Germline CDR1 SGHDT, CDR2 YYEEEE. The V end lost 0 bases, the J end lost 4 bases, and 14 bases lay between the germline ends. The CDR3 has 16 amino acids. CDR3 bases: TGTGCCAGCAGCTTGGCCGGGGCTCGGGGGAATCAGCCCCAGCATTTT. It codes for CASSLAGARGNQPQHF. Full variable domain (outside the CDR3, taken from reference TRBV5-6 and TRBJ1-5): DAGVTQSPTHLIKTRGQQVTLRCSPKSGHDTVSWYQQALGQGPQFIFQYYEEEERQRGNFPDRFSGHQFPNYSSELNVNALLLGDSALYLCASSLAGARGNQPQHFGDGTRLSIL.

This clonotype was counted between two and nine times. The chain links TRBV12-3 or TRBV12-4 to TRBJ1-1; D call uncertain. The CDR3 is made up of 12 amino acids. V lost 5 bases to trimming and J lost 7 bases, with 11 bases between them. The CDR3 sequence: CASSMNTNEAFF. CDR3 sequence (DNA): TGTGCCAGCAGTATGAATACGAATGAAGCTTTCTTT.

V is TRBV7-8 and J is TRBJ2-3; tentative D call: TRBD2 (6 bases). This CDR3 contains 13 residues. V lost 5 bases to trimming and J lost 4 bases, with 10 bases between them. Germline CDR1 is SGHVS and CDR2 is FQNEAQ. CDR3 nucleotide sequence: TGTGCCAGCAGCCCAAGGGAGGCAGATACGCAGTATTTT. Protein product: CASSPREADTQYF.